This T cell receptor beta chain was sequenced for a study of T cell responses to AZD1222 COVID-19 vaccine listed by TCRdb under 2021. For the wider study: A total of 230 to 250 trial participants underwent TCR sequencing, of whom about 200 received two doses of AZD1222 and approximately 25 received two doses of the MenACWY control vaccine. Enrollment into the trials was organized by age into subgroups of 18-55, 56-69 and 70-plus years, and those subgroups contained roughly 150, 30 and 60 TCR-sequenced participants, respectively.

The CDR3 regions of human TCRbeta chains were subjected to immunosequencing. The paper's processing steps were these. TCRs in the repertoires were matched against a reference library of SARS-CoV-2-specific TCRs that had been generated with the MIRA antigen-specificity platform. Breadth meant the fraction of unique TCRs that were SARS-CoV-2-associated, whereas depth meant the fraction of total T cells that were SARS-CoV-2-associated. Using the MIRA data, every spike-specific TCR was mapped to the spike region that the TCR reacted to and assigned to either a CD4 or a CD8 class. Log10-transformed breadth and depth values were compared by one-way ANOVA with Sidak's multiple comparisons tests. In its TCRdb copy, this immuneACCESS table keeps in-frame sequences only and misses some clones. Where compared with another copy, unresolved V genes explain less than half of these, and the others have no known cause. That table gives V, J and clone size, and the DNA gave D and trimming. This sample holds over 130,000 clones; roughly nine tenths were observed only once. The ten biggest clones cover roughly 7.5% of the sample.

The sample's time point, from its label and the paper: about 28 days (+/-7) after the second vaccine dose. What this sample's treatment or condition label stands for: meningococcal conjugate vaccine given as trial control. Samples from vaccinated people were obtained from the UK trials COV001 and COV002, which included a single-blind randomized controlled phase 2/3 trial of AZD1222 (ChAdOx1 nCoV-19) in healthy adults. For TCRbeta chain sequencing, PBMC samples from trial participants were taken at day 0 and at day 28 after the second dose. Clipping removes 5 bases from V and 2 bases from J, with 2 as the unmatched junction base count. Taken from the germline V gene (reference sequence), the CDR1 and CDR2 loops are LNHDA and SQIVND. CDR3 length: 15 amino acids, cysteine to phenylalanine. Only the CDR3 region is kept as DNA, spanning 45 bases read in frame from base 1. Study-wide findings and limitations: After two AZD1222 doses, both the breadth and the depth of spike-specific TCRs were significantly higher than at day 0 and than in MenACWY recipients. Epitopes outside the regions mutated in the B.1.351 and B.1.1.7 variants were reportedly recognized by nearly half of the unique spike-specific TCRs. Conclusions about previously exposed vaccinees are limited, since just 6 or 7 AZD1222 recipients were seropositive for SARS-CoV-2 at baseline. In the small 56-69-year group, the increase in depth fell short of significance, most likely because of low power. The vaccine-associated CD4 TCRs covered the entire spike protein, and the dominant responses fell in regions 160-218 and 743-854. Because no day 14 peak-response samples were available, the repertoires could be characterized only after the peak T cell response. Participants were mostly white British and included more females than males, and it was suggested by the authors that clonal diversity may have been underestimated.

A remark on this clone: Which antigen it targets is not known. Base qualities are not provided; no much larger clone lies one nucleotide away.

The material sequenced was peripheral blood, taken 28 days after the second dose of the MenACWY control vaccine. The chain employs TRBV19 and TRBJ1-6, with TRBD1 identical over 8 junction bases. The source is an adult who received the MenACWY meningococcal vaccine as a control. The CDR3 region has the sequence CASSPQGAYNSPLHF. The sequenced DNA is TGTGCCAGTAGTCCACAGGGGGCCTATAATTCACCCCTCCACTTT.